The TCR beta chain under discussion was sequenced for a study of T-cell reconstitution after alpha-beta-depleted transplantation in children. The TCRbeta library was prepared with unique molecular identifiers. TCRdb called the PCR reads again in MiXCR, with one record for every CDR3 protein. The repertoire consists of about 460,000 distinct CDR3 sequences, with 9.5% to 12% occurring once and the leading ten covering roughly 15%. Germline CDR1 reads SQVTM; CDR2 reads ANQGSEA. V shed 7 bases and J shed 4 bases, with 18 bases lying between them. The CDR3 spans 14 residues. About this clonotype: The target antigen is unknown.

Study results and caveats: At around two months after transplant, the alpha-beta T cells were reportedly derived from several hundred expanded clones that came from non-depleted graft cells. Some patients' high day-60 TCRbeta diversity was attributed to recipient cells surviving conditioning. At the one-year point after transplant, T-cell counts and TCRbeta diversity were found to come mostly from T cells that had been newly produced.

The sequencing used PBMCs, mostly from graft donor cells, collected 180 days after TCRalphabeta/CD19-depleted stem cell transplant. This TCR was sampled from a female patient aged 2 to 10 who had a stem cell transplant for aplastic anemia, so the T cells may come from the graft donor. The chain uses TRBV29-1 and TRBJ2-3; D remains ambiguous. Here the CDR3 DNA reads TGCAGCGGACCCGGGCAGGAGATATCAGATACGCAGTATTTT. This encodes CSGPGQEISDTQYF.